The rows below give T cell receptor beta chains drawn from one sample of a study of monozygotic twins with inflammatory bowel disease. TCRdb reworked the 5' RACE reads into one entry per CDR3 protein, no DNA. This repertoire includes approximately 330,000 distinct CDR3 sequences. The sequenced sample was blood. Source of these receptors: a human donor with ulcerative colitis or Crohn's disease, or a healthy co-twin of an affected twin (not recorded which). Both conserved end residues are part of each CDR3.

V,J,CDR3
TRBV28,TRBJ2-1,CASSSPPLGYNEQFF
TRBV20-1,TRBJ1-6,CSAKGGPDNSPLHF
TRBV3-1,TRBJ1-1,CASTRGQNTEAFF
TRBV7-6,TRBJ2-1,CASSLEGGAPNEQFF
TRBV12-3/TRBV12-4,TRBJ2-7,CASSLDRAPGQTFRVSYEQYF
TRBV5-5,TRBJ1-2,CASSPSGDLGYTF
TRBV3-1,TRBJ2-5,CASSRTTSFQETQYF
TRBV7-6,TRBJ2-1,CASSLATRGDYNEQFF
TRBV7-2,TRBJ2-1,CASSPIAGAPSYNEQFF
TRBV7-2,TRBJ2-5,CASSTYRETQYF
TRBV4-3,TRBJ2-6,CACSPGLAGVSGANVLTF
TRBV7-9,TRBJ2-7,CASSLAGTGNEQYF
TRBV12-3/TRBV12-4,TRBJ2-3,CASNQGTSGYSTDTQYF
TRBV28,TRBJ2-6,CASSADRSSGANVLTF
TRBV7-3,TRBJ2-3,CASSLTDYGTDTQYF
TRBV5-1,TRBJ1-4,CASSRDGDNEKLFF
TRBV7-9,TRBJ1-2,CASSFGETPHGYTF
TRBV27,TRBJ2-1,CASRLSPLLVGEQFF
TRBV12-3/TRBV12-4,TRBJ2-1,CASRDPAGGEFF
TRBV12-3/TRBV12-4,TRBJ1-2,CASTKQGIGGYTF
TRBV7-9,TRBJ2-2,CASSFPGEAGELFF
TRBV11-2,TRBJ1-1,CASSSGVASEAFF
TRBV20-1,TRBJ1-2,CSASPRTNGYTF
TRBV5-1,TRBJ1-4,CASSKSTTNEKLFF
TRBV5-5,TRBJ2-2,CASSLQENLNTGELFF
TRBV3-1,TRBJ2-1,CASSQAWTNGNEQFF
TRBV5-1,TRBJ2-1,CASSLEPAGESNEQFF
TRBV28,TRBJ2-2,CASRSGPTTGELFF
TRBV5-1,TRBJ2-1,CASSSPALTLDNEQFF
TRBV5-6,TRBJ2-1,CASSLVGNNEQFF
TRBV7-9,TRBJ2-3,CASSVSTSTDTQYF
TRBV12-3/TRBV12-4,TRBJ1-5,CASSFDRVDQPQHF
TRBV6-5,TRBJ1-1,CASSYRMNTEAFF
TRBV5-1,TRBJ2-3,CASSSGRSTDTQYF
TRBV9,TRBJ2-2,CASSDALGTGVVNTGELFF
TRBV10-3,TRBJ2-5,CAISDQGSRETQYF
TRBV5-1,TRBJ2-1,CASSVRGRISDEQFF
TRBV25-1,TRBJ2-5,CASSEYRIQETQYF
TRBV10-1,TRBJ2-6,CASSSGGSWSGANVLTF
TRBV12-3/TRBV12-4,TRBJ1-1,CASNYRGRTEAFF
TRBV20-1,TRBJ1-5,CSSSMDSSNQPQHF
TRBV5-1,TRBJ1-6,CASSERGTNSPLHF
TRBV2,TRBJ2-3,CASRSAGTTDTQYF
TRBV12-3/TRBV12-4,TRBJ1-1,CASSLGAMNTEAFF
TRBV14,TRBJ2-5,CASSQGARAETQYF
TRBV3-1,TRBJ1-1,CASSQDWGGSTEAFF
TRBV7-2,TRBJ2-4,CASSLARAQNIQYF
TRBV3-1,TRBJ2-6,CASSPQAGGIIASGANVLTF
TRBV7-9,TRBJ2-1,CASSSDSNEQFF
TRBV29-1,TRBJ1-1,CSVSQGMNTEAFF